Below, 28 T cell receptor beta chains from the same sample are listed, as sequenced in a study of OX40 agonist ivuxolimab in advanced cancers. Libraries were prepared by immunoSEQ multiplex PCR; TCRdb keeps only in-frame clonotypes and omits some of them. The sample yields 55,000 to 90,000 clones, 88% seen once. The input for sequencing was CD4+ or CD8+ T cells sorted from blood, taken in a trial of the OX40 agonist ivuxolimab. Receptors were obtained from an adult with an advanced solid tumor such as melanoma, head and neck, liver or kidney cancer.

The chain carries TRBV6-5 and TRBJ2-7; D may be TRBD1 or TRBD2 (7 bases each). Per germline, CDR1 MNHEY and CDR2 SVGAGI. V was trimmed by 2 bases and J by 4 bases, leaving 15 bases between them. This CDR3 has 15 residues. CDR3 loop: CASSYRAGGGYEQYF. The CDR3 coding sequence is TGTGCCAGCAGTTACAGGGCAGGGGGAGGGTACGAGCAGTACTTC.

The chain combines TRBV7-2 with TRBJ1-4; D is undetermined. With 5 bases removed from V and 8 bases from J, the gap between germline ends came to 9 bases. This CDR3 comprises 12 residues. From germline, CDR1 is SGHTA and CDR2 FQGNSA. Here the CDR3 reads CASSRPGEKLFF. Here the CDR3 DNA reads TGTGCCAGCAGCCGTCCGGGGGAAAAACTGTTTTTT.

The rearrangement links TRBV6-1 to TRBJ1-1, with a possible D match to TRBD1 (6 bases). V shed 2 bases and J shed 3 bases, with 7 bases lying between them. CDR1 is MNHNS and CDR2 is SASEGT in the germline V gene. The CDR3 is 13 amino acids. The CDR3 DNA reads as TGTGCCAGCAGTGAACGGGGGCACACTGAAGCTTTCTTT. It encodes CASSERGHTEAFF.

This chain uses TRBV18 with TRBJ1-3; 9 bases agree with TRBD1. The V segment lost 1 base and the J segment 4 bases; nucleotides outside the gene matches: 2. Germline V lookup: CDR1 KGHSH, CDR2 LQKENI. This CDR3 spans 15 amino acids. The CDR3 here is CASSPLQGAGNTIYF. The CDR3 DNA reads TGTGCCAGCTCACCACTACAGGGGGCAGGAAACACCATATATTTT.

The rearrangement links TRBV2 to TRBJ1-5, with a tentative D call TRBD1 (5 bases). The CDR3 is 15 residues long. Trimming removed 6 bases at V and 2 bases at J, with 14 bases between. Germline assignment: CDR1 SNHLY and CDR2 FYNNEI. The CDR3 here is CASRDGGIGNQPQHF. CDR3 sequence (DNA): TGTGCCAGCAGGGACGGGGGGATAGGCAATCAGCCCCAGCATTTT.

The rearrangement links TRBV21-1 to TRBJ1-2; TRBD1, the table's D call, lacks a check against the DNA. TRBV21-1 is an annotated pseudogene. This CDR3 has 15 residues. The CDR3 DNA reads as TGTGCCAGCAGCAAGCCGGGACAGCCCAAGTATGGCTACACCTTC. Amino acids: CASSKPGQPKYGYTF.

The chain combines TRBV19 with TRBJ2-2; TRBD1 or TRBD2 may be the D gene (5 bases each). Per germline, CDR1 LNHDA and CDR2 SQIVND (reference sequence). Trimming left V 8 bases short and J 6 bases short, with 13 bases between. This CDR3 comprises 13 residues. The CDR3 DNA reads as TGTGCCAGTCGTTGGGGGAGCGCCGGGGAGCTGTTTTTT. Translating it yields CASRWGSAGELFF.

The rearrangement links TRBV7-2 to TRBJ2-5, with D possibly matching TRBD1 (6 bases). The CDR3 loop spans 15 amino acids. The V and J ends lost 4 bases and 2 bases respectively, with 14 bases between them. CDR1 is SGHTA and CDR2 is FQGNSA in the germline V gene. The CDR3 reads CASSSLRQGQETQYF. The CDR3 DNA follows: TGTGCCAGCAGCTCCCTACGGCAGGGGCAAGAGACCCAGTACTTC.

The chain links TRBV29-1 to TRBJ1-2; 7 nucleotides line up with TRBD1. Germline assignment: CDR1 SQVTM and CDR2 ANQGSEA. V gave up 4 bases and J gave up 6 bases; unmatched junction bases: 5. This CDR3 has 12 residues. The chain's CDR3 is CSVVGTEDGYTF. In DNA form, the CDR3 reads TGCAGCGTTGTCGGGACAGAGGATGGCTACACCTTC. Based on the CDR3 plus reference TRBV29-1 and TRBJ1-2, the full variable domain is SAVISQKPSRDICQRGTSLTIQCQVDSQVTMMFWYRQQPGQSLTLIATANQGSEATYESGFVIDKFPISRPNLTFSTLTVSNMSPEDSSIYLCSVVGTEDGYTFGSGTRLTVV.

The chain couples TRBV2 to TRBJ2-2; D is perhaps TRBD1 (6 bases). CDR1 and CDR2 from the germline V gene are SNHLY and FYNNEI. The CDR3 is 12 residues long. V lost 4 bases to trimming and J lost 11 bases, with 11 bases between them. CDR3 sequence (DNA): TGTGCCAGCAGTGGACAGGCTCATGAGCTGTTTTTT. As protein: CASSGQAHELFF. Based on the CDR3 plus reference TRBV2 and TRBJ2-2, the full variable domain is EPEVTQTPSHQVTQMGQEVILRCVPISNHLYFYWYRQILGQKVEFLVSFYNNEISEKSEIFDDQFSVERPDGSNFTLKIRSTKLEDSAMYFCASSGQAHELFFGEGSRLTVL.

The CDR3 region has the DNA TGTGCCAGCAGTGTATTGACAGGGGGAACAGATACGCAGTATTTT. The encoded protein is CASSVLTGGTDTQYF. The gene calls are TRBV6-1 and TRBJ2-3; 9 bases are a match to TRBD1. V lost 4 bases, J lost 3 bases, and 5 bases stayed unmatched. The CDR3 covers 15 residues. The germline CDR1 and CDR2 sequences are MNHNS and SASEGT.

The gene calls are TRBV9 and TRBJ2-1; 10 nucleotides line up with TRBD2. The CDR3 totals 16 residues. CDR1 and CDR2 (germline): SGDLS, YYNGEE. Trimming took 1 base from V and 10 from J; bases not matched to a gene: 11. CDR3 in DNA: TGTGCCAGCAGCGTACTGCCTAGCGGGGGTCGTCGGGAGCAGTTCTTC. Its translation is CASSVLPSGGRREQFF.

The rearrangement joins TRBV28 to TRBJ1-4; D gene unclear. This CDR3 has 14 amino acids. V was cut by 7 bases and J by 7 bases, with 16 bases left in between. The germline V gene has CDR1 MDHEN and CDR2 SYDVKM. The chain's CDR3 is CASTTGRSPEKLFF. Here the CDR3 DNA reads TGTGCCAGCACCACGGGAAGGAGTCCTGAAAAACTGTTTTTT.

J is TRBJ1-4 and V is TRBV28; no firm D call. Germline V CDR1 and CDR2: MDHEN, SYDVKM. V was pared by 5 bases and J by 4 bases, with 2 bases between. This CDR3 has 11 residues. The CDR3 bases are TGTGCCAGCAGTCGTAATGAAAAACTGTTTTTT. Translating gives CASSRNEKLFF.

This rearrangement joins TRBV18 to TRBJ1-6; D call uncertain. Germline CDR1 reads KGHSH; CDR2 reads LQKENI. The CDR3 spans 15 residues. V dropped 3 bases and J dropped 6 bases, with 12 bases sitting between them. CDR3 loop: CASSPSSRFNSPLHF. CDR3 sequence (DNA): TGTGCCAGCTCACCCTCAAGCCGGTTTAATTCACCCCTCCACTTT.

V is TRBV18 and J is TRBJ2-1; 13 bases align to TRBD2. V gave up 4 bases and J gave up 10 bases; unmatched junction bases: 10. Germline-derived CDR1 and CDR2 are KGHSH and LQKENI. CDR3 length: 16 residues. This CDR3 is CASSQRGLAGAREQFF. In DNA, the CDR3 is TGTGCCAGCTCACAAAGAGGACTAGCGGGAGCAAGGGAGCAGTTCTTC.

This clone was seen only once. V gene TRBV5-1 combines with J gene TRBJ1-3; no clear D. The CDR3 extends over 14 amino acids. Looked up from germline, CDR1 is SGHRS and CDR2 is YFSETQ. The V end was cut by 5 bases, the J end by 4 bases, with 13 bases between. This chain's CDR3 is CASRSGFGGNTIYF. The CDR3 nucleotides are TGCGCCAGCAGATCCGGGTTTGGCGGAAACACCATATATTTT.

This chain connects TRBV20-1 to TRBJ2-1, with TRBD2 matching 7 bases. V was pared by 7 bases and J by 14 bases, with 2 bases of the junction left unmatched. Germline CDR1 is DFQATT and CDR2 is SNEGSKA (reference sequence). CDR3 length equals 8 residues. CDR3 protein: CSVGGEFF. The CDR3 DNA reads TGCAGTGTGGGAGGGGAGTTCTTC.

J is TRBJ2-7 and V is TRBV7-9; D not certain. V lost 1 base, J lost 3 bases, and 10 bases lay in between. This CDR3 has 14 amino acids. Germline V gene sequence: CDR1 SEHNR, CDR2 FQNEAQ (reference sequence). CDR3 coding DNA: TGTGCCAGCAGCTTAGATATCTCGAGCTACGAGCAGTACTTC. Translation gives CASSLDISSYEQYF. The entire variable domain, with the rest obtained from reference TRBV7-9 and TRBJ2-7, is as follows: DTGVSQNPRHKITKRGQNVTFRCDPISEHNRLYWYRQTLGQGPEFLTYFQNEAQLEKSRLLSDRFSAERPKGSFSTLEIQRTEQGDSAMYLCASSLDISSYEQYFGPGTRLTVT.

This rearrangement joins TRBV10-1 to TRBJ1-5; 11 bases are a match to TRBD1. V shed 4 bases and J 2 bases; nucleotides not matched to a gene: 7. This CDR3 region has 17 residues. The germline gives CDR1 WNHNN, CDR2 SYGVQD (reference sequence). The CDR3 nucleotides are TGCGCCAGCAGTGTGGACAGGGGGCGTGGGGGCAATCAGCCCCAGCATTTT. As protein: CASSVDRGRGGNQPQHF.

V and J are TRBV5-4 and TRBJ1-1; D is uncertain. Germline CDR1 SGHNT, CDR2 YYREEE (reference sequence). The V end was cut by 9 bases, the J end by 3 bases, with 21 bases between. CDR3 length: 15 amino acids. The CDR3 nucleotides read TGTGCCACCATGGGCGCTCCACGCGGGGACACTGAAGCTTTCTTT. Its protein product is CATMGAPRGDTEAFF.

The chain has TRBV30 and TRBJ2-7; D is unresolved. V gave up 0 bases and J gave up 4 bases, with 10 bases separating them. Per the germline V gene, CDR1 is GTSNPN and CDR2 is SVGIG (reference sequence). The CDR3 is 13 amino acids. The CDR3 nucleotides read TGTGCCTGGAGTGTATACGAAGGATACGAGCAGTACTTC. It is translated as CAWSVYEGYEQYF.

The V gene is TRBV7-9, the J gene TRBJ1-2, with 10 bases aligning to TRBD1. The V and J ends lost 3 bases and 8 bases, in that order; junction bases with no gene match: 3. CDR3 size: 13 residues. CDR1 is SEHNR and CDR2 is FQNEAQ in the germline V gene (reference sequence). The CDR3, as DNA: TGTGCCAGCAGCTTTGGGACAGGGGAAGGCTACACCTTC. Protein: CASSFGTGEGYTF.

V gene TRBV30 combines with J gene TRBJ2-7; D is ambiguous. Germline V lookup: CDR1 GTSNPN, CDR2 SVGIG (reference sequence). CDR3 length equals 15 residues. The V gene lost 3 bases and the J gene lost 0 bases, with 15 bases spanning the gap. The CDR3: CAWSDPQPYSYEQYF. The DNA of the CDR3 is TGTGCCTGGAGCGACCCGCAACCGTACTCCTACGAGCAGTACTTC.

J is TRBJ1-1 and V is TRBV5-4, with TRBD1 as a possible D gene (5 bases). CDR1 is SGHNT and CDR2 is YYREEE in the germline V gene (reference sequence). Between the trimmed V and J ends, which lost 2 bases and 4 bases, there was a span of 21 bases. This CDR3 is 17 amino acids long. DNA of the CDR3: TGTGCCAGCAGCTTTGGGGGGACGCAAGGAGGAATCACTGAAGCTTTCTTT. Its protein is CASSFGGTQGGITEAFF. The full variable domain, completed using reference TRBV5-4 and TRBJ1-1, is ETGVTQSPTHLIKTRGQQVTLRCSSQSGHNTVSWYQQALGQGPQFIFQYYREEENGRGNFPPRFSGLQFPNYSSELNVNALELDDSALYLCASSFGGTQGGITEAFFGQGTRLTVV.

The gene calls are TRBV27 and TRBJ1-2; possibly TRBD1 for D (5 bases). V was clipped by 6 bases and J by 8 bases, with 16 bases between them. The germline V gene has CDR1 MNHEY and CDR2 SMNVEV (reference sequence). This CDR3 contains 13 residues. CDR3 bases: TGTGCCAGCAGCCCTCGAGTAGGGGAGGGCTACACCTTC. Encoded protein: CASSPRVGEGYTF.

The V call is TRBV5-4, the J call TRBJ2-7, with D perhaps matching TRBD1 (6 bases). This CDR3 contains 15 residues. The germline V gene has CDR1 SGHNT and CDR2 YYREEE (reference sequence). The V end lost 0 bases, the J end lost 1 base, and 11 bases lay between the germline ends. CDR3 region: CASSLDRARSYEQYF. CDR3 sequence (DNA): TGTGCCAGCAGCTTGGACAGGGCGAGGTCCTACGAGCAGTACTTC.

Here the CDR3 reads CASSLAGWGSPLHF. As DNA, the CDR3 is TGCGCCAGCAGCTTGGCCGGATGGGGCTCACCCCTCCACTTT. The chain recombines TRBV5-1 with TRBJ1-6, with D possibly TRBD1 on 5 matching bases. V dropped 0 bases and J dropped 10 bases, with 11 bases sitting between them. CDR3 size: 14 residues. CDR1 and CDR2 from the germline V gene are SGHRS and YFSETQ.